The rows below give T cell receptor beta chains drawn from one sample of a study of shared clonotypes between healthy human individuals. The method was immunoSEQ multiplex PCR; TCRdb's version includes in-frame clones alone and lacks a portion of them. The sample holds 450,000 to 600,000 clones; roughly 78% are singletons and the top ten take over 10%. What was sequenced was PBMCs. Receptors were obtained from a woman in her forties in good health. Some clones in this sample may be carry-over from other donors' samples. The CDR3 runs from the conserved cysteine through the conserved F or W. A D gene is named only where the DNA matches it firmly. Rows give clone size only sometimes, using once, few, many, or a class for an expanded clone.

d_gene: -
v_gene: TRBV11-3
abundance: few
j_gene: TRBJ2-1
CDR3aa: CASSLAGTTYNEQFF
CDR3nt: TGTGCCAGCAGCTTAGCCGGGACCACTTACAATGAGCAGTTCTTC

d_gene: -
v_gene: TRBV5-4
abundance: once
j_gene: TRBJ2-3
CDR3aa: CASSPGGHRDTQYF
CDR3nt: TGTGCCAGCAGCCCCGGTGGGCATAGAGATACGCAGTATTTT

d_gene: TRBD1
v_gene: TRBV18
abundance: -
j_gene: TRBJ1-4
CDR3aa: CASSPRRDSNEKLFF
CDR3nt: TGTGCCAGCTCACCCCGACGGGACAGCAATGAAAAACTGTTTTTT

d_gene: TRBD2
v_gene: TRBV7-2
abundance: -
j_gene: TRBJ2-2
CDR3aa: CASGLAGTGELFF
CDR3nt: TGTGCCAGCGGTCTAGCGGGCACCGGGGAGCTGTTTTTT

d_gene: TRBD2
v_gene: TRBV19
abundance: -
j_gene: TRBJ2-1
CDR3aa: CASSTLAGGPYNEQFF
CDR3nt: TGTGCCAGTAGCACTCTAGCGGGAGGGCCATACAATGAGCAGTTCTTC

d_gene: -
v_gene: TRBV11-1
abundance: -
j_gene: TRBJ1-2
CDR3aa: CASSLGGGSGGYTF
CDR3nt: TGTGCCAGCAGCTTAGGAGGGGGGAGTGGCGGCTACACCTTC

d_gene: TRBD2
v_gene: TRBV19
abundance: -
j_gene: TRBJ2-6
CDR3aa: CASSIGVEAGGLFGANVLTF
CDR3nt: TGTGCCAGTAGTATCGGGGTTGAGGCGGGAGGTCTCTTTGGGGCCAACGTCCTGACTTTC

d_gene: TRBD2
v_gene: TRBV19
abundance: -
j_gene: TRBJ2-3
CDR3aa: CAAGGGITDTQYF
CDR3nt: TGTGCCGCGGGGGGAGGGATCACAGATACGCAGTATTTT

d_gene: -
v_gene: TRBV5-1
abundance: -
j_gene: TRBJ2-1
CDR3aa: CASSLAGHEVDEQFF
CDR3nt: TGCGCCAGCAGCTTGGCAGGGCACGAGGTGGATGAGCAGTTCTTC

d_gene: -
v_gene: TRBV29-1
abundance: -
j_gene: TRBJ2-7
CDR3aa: CSVVSGSGSYEQYF
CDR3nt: TGCAGCGTTGTATCAGGAAGTGGCTCCTACGAGCAGTACTTC

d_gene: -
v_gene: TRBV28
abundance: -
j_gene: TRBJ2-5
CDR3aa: CASSLWGITQETQYF
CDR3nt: TGTGCCAGCAGTTTATGGGGGATAACCCAAGAGACCCAGTACTTC

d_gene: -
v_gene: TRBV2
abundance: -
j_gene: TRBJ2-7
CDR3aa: CASRADGTYEQYF
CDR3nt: TGTGCCAGCAGGGCGGACGGCACCTACGAGCAGTACTTC

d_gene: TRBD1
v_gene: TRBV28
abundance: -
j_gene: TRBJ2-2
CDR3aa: CASSLGTGSGAGELFF
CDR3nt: TGTGCCAGCAGTCTTGGGACAGGGAGTGGCGCCGGGGAGCTGTTTTTT

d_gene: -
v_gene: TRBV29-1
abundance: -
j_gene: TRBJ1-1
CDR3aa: CSVEEDTYTEAFF
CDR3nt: TGCAGCGTTGAGGAAGACACTTACACTGAAGCTTTCTTT

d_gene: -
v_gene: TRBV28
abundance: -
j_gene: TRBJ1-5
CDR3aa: CASSLSGTPNQPQHF
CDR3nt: TGTGCCAGCAGTTTATCTGGGACACCAAATCAGCCCCAGCATTTT

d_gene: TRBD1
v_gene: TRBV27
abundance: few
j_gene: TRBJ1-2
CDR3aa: CASSLSGTGGYGYTF
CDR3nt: TGTGCCAGCAGTTTATCCGGGACAGGGGGCTATGGCTACACCTTC

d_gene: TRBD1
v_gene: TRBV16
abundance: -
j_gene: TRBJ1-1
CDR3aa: CASSQSTGVRGAFF
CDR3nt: TGTGCCAGCAGCCAATCGACAGGGGTGCGTGGAGCTTTCTTT

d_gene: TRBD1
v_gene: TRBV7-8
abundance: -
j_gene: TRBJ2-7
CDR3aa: CASSPKRQGTAYEQYF
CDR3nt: TGTGCCAGCAGCCCAAAACGACAGGGAACTGCCTACGAGCAGTACTTC

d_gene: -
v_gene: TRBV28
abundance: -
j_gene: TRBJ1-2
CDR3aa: CASSLTSTAANYGYTF
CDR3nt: TGTGCCAGCAGTTTAACGTCCACAGCGGCTAACTATGGCTACACCTTC

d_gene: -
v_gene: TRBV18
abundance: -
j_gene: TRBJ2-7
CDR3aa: CASSPVLAKKGIYEQYF
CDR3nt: TGTGCCAGCTCACCTGTTCTAGCGAAGAAAGGGATCTACGAGCAGTACTTC

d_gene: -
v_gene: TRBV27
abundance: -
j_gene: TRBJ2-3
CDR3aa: CASRRGEYGADTQYF
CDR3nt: TGTGCCAGCAGGAGGGGGGAGTATGGGGCAGATACGCAGTATTTT

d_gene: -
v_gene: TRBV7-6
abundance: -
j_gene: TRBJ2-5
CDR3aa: CASSLASRETQYF
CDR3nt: TGTGCCAGCAGCTTAGCCAGTCGAGAGACCCAGTACTTC